What follows are 26 T cell receptor beta chains derived from one specimen sequenced in a study of cytomegalovirus exposure and HLA in healthy donors (dated by TCRdb to 2016 to 2017). Libraries were prepared through the immunoSEQ multiplex PCR assay. For the multiplex PCR, a mixture combining 60 forward primers for TCR Vbeta segments and 13 reverse primers for TCR Jbeta segments was used. In TCRdb, the immuneACCESS table is reduced to in-frame sequences with V and J assigned. These tables do not hold every clone; where another copy was compared, an unresolved V gene accounts for under half, and the others remain unexplained. The sample table records 150,000 to 200,000 clones; more than 75% of these occur just once. The ten top clones hold approximately 2% of the sample. The sample comprised PBMCs. These receptor sequences come from a woman younger than 30 in good health and CMV-seronegative.

This clone was seen more than once but under ten times. The CDR3 loop reads CASSEAAGGGETQYF. CDR3 nucleotide sequence: TGTGCCAGCAGTGAAGCAGCAGGGGGCGGAGAGACCCAGTACTTC. The V gene is TRBV6-1, the J gene TRBJ2-5; 8 positions match TRBD1. Trimming at V came to 0 bases and at J to 4 bases, leaving 4 bases not matched to a gene. Germline loops: CDR1 MNHNS, CDR2 SASEGT. The length of the CDR3 is 15 residues.

The J gene is TRBJ2-1, the V gene TRBV2, with TRBD2 identical over 10 bases. J was trimmed by 8 bases and V by 9 bases; bases with no gene match: 10. Germline V lookup: CDR1 SNHLY, CDR2 FYNNEI. The CDR3 runs 14 residues. The CDR3 DNA reads TGTGCCAGGGGAACTAGCGGGGTTCGCGATGAGCAGTTCTTC. Translation: CARGTSGVRDEQFF. Full variable domain (remainder filled in from reference TRBV2 and TRBJ2-1): EPEVTQTPSHQVTQMGQEVILRCVPISNHLYFYWYRQILGQKVEFLVSFYNNEISEKSEIFDDQFSVERPDGSNFTLKIRSTKLEDSAMYFCARGTSGVRDEQFFGPGTRLTVL.

The chain carries TRBV2 and TRBJ1-6; TRBD1 aligns across 9 bases. Germline V gives CDR1 SNHLY, CDR2 FYNNEI. The CDR3 is 15 amino acids. V shed 5 bases, J shed 6 bases, and the junction held 5 bases outside the gene matches. CDR3 region: CASSRTGALNSPLHF. In nucleotides, the CDR3 is TGTGCCAGCAGTAGGACAGGGGCCCTTAATTCACCCCTCCACTTT.

The V call is TRBV4-1, the J call TRBJ1-2, with TRBD1 matching over 9 bases. Germline CDR1 MGHRA, CDR2 YSYEKL. With 8 bases clipped from V and 5 bases from J, the junction kept 6 bases outside the gene matches. The CDR3 sequence is 13 residues long. CDR3 sequence: CASLGQGVYGYTF. CDR3 nucleotide sequence: TGCGCCAGCCTGGGACAGGGAGTTTATGGCTACACCTTC.

In this sample, this clone turned up once. The rearrangement uses TRBV15 and TRBJ2-2; 13 bases map to TRBD2. V trimming: 2 bases; J trimming: 5 bases; junction bases outside the gene matches: 8. There are 18 residues in the CDR3. Germline-derived CDR1 and CDR2 are LNHNV and YYDKDF (reference sequence). For the CDR3, the DNA is TGTGCCACCAGCAGACTCAGTGGACTAGCGGGAGAAACCGGGGAGCTGTTTTTT. Residues: CATSRLSGLAGETGELFF.

J is TRBJ1-1 and V is TRBV6-6; no clear D. Deletions cut 5 bases from V and 1 base from J, with 11 bases between. Germline loops: CDR1 MNHNY, CDR2 SVGAGI (reference sequence). This CDR3 has 14 amino acids. In DNA, the CDR3 is TGTGCCAGCAGTAACAGAGTTGGGAACACTGAAGCTTTCTTT. Translated, it gives CASSNRVGNTEAFF.

This rearrangement joins TRBV28 to TRBJ1-1, with D maybe TRBD1 (6 bases). Trimming removed 4 bases from V and 3 bases from J, with 12 bases in between. The CDR3 has 14 amino acids. Germline CDR1 reads MDHEN; CDR2 reads SYDVKM. Written as DNA, the CDR3 is TGTGCCAGCAGTTCAGGGGCAGGGTACACTGAAGCTTTCTTT. This translates into CASSSGAGYTEAFF.

V and J are TRBV19 and TRBJ1-6; 11 bases map to TRBD1. The CDR3 contains 15 residues. The germline gives CDR1 LNHDA, CDR2 SQIVND (reference sequence). V was clipped by 5 bases and J by 8 bases; unmatched bases: 5. The DNA of the CDR3 is TGTGCCAGTAGTTTCCGGACAGGGGGCTATTCACCCCTCCACTTT. Amino acids: CASSFRTGGYSPLHF.

The chain is built from TRBV11-2 and TRBJ1-3; the match to TRBD1 covers 7 bases. Germline values: CDR1 SGHAT, CDR2 FQNNGV. The CDR3 sequence is 15 residues long. The V gene end was trimmed by 6 bases and the J gene end by 2 bases; junction bases not matched to a gene: 7. The CDR3 nucleotides read TGTGCCAGCAGTGAAAGACAGGGCACTGGAAACACCATATATTTT. This encodes CASSERQGTGNTIYF.

The chain has TRBV14 and TRBJ1-3, with a weak D call TRBD1 (5 bases). V was cut by 1 base and J by 9 bases, with 13 bases left in between. CDR1 SGHDN and CDR2 FVKESK come from the germline V gene. This CDR3 has 14 residues. The CDR3 loop is CASSQVVGGSTIYF. The CDR3 DNA sequence: TGTGCCAGCAGCCAAGTAGTTGGGGGGAGCACCATATATTTT.

This clone was seen more than once but under ten times. The chain recombines TRBV30 with TRBJ2-2; 7 nucleotides agree with TRBD2. J lost 5 bases, V lost 2 bases, and 8 bases had no gene match. This CDR3 is 15 amino acids long. Per germline, CDR1 GTSNPN and CDR2 SVGIG (reference sequence). The CDR3 sequence: CAWSLAERETGELFF. The CDR3 DNA reads as TGTGCCTGGAGTTTAGCAGAGCGGGAAACCGGGGAGCTGTTTTTT. Using reference TRBV30 and TRBJ2-2 for the parts outside the CDR3, the full variable domain is SQTIHQWPATLVQPVGSPLSLECTVEGTSNPNLYWYRQAAGRGLQLLFYSVGIGQISSEVPQNLSASRPQDRQFILSSKKLLLSDSGFYLCAWSLAERETGELFFGEGSRLTVL.

This chain uses TRBV19 with TRBJ2-3, with TRBD2 matching 12 bases. V lost 6 bases to trimming and J lost 11 bases; unmatched junction nucleotides: 3. The CDR3 runs to 12 residues. Per the germline V gene, CDR1 is LNHDA and CDR2 is SQIVND (reference sequence). CDR3 region: CASSATSGGQYF. CDR3 in DNA: TGTGCCAGTAGCGCGACTAGCGGGGGGCAGTATTTT.

The J gene is TRBJ1-1, the V gene TRBV7-2, with D unclear. Trimming shortened V by 2 bases and J by 10 bases, and 17 bases separated the two germline ends. The CDR3 loop spans 14 amino acids. Germline CDR1 reads SGHTA; CDR2 reads FQGNSA. The CDR3 sequence: CASSLFLGEGRAFF. The CDR3 DNA reads as TGTGCCAGCAGCTTATTTCTGGGAGAGGGAAGAGCTTTCTTT.

The chain couples TRBV7-2 to TRBJ2-3; D remains unclear. Trimming pared 2 bases from V and 5 bases from J, leaving 5 bases between. Germline loops: CDR1 SGHTA, CDR2 FQGNSA. The CDR3 spans 12 residues. Here the CDR3 DNA reads TGTGCCAGCAGCTTAAATCTAGATACGCAGTATTTT. This codes for CASSLNLDTQYF. Full variable domain (remainder filled in from reference TRBV7-2 and TRBJ2-3): GAGVSQSPSNKVTEKGKDVELRCDPISGHTALYWYRQSLGQGLEFLIYFQGNSAPDKSGLPSDRFSAERTGGSVSTLTIQRTQQEDSAVYLCASSLNLDTQYFGPGTRLTVL.

V usage is TRBV6-5 and J usage is TRBJ1-2; 7 bases line up with TRBD1. CDR1 and CDR2 from the germline V gene are MNHEY and SVGAGI. J lost 0 bases, V lost 8 bases, and 9 bases had no gene match. The CDR3 has 15 residues. For the CDR3, the DNA is TGTGCCAGCTCTCGACCAGGGACAGCTAACTATGGCTACACCTTC. Its translation: CASSRPGTANYGYTF.

Of note for this clone: A clone one base away is much larger, so this may be a read error. The gene calls are TRBV11-1 and TRBJ1-1; the match to TRBD1 covers 7 bases. Trimming at V came to 5 bases and at J to 2 bases, leaving 2 bases not matched to a gene. Germline CDR1 is SGHAT and CDR2 is FQDESV (reference sequence). This CDR3 contains 13 residues. In nucleotides, the CDR3 is TGTGCCAGCAGCCGACAGGGTAACACTGAAGCTTTCTTT. This sequence encodes CASSRQGNTEAFF.

The rearrangement joins TRBV30 to TRBJ1-1, with D perhaps matching TRBD1 (5 bases). The CDR3 consists of 13 residues. The germline CDR1 and CDR2 sequences are GTSNPN and SVGIG (reference sequence). The V and J ends lost 8 bases and 3 bases respectively, with 16 bases between them. The CDR3 coding sequence is TGTGCCCGGGCTGGGGCGGGGGACACTGAAGCTTTCTTT. This translates into CARAGAGDTEAFF.

The chain has TRBV19 and TRBJ1-4; 8 bases are a match to TRBD1. Losses at the gene ends were 3 bases for V and 8 bases for J; bases not matched to a gene: 5. The CDR3 is made up of 14 amino acids. Looked up from germline, CDR1 is LNHDA and CDR2 is SQIVND (reference sequence). CDR3: CASSIPTGAEKLFF. In DNA, the CDR3 is TGTGCCAGTAGTATCCCGACAGGGGCCGAAAAACTGTTTTTT.

This chain joins TRBV27 and TRBJ1-4, with 7 bases that match TRBD1. The CDR3 loop spans 14 amino acids. V shed 2 bases, J shed 7 bases, and the junction held 4 bases outside the gene matches. Germline assignment: CDR1 MNHEY and CDR2 SMNVEV (reference sequence). The chain's CDR3 is CASSLRQGGEKLFF. The CDR3 DNA sequence: TGTGCCAGCAGTTTAAGGCAGGGGGGTGAAAAACTGTTTTTT.

The V gene is TRBV10-3, the J gene TRBJ2-2; 9 bases are a match to TRBD1. V lost 0 bases to trimming and J lost 6 bases; unmatched junction nucleotides: 2. The V gene's germline CDR1 is ENHRY and CDR2 SYGVKD. This CDR3 is 15 amino acids long. This CDR3 reads CAISESGQGSGELFF. CDR3 DNA: TGTGCCATCAGTGAGTCGGGACAGGGTTCCGGGGAGCTGTTTTTT.

This clone appeared a few times. V and J are TRBV5-1 and TRBJ2-3; 14 bases line up with TRBD2. The CDR3 contains 18 residues. V was clipped by 3 bases and J by 5 bases; unmatched bases: 11. Germline CDR1 SGHRS, CDR2 YFSETQ. The CDR3 spells CASSSPGTSGGRGDTQYF. In DNA, the CDR3 is TGCGCCAGCAGCTCCCCAGGGACTAGCGGGGGTAGGGGAGATACGCAGTATTTT.

The chain links TRBV2 to TRBJ1-3; 7 positions agree with TRBD1. The CDR3 runs to 15 residues. Germline V gene data show CDR1 as SNHLY and CDR2 as FYNNEI. J was trimmed by 0 bases and V by 6 bases; bases with no gene match: 5. CDR3 DNA sequence: TGTGCCAGCAGCAAGGGACAGTTCTCTGGAAACACCATATATTTT. Protein: CASSKGQFSGNTIYF.

The chain is built from TRBV7-9 and TRBJ2-3, with 14 bases identical to TRBD2. This CDR3 is 17 amino acids long. V lost 5 bases to trimming and J lost 3 bases; unmatched junction nucleotides: 7. Germline CDR1 is SEHNR and CDR2 is FQNEAQ (reference sequence). The DNA of the CDR3 is TGTGCCAGCAGCCCCGGACTAGCGGGAGGAGGAACAGATACGCAGTATTTT. This gives the protein CASSPGLAGGGTDTQYF.

This sequence joins TRBV7-8 and TRBJ2-5, with D perhaps TRBD2 (5 bases). The CDR3 loop spans 14 amino acids. Germline CDR1 SGHVS, CDR2 FQNEAQ. Trimming removed 5 bases from V and 2 bases from J, with 12 bases in between. The CDR3 nucleotides read TGTGCCAGCAGCAGGACGCCGGGACAAGAGACCCAGTACTTC. It translates to CASSRTPGQETQYF.

The rearrangement links TRBV28 to TRBJ2-6, with D hard to call. Trimming took 3 bases from V and 0 from J, leaving 6 bases between them. CDR1 and CDR2 (germline): MDHEN, SYDVKM. The CDR3 is 15 residues long. The CDR3 loop reads CASSFRGSGANVLTF. For the CDR3, the DNA is TGTGCCAGCAGTTTTCGCGGCTCTGGGGCCAACGTCCTGACTTTC.

The V call is TRBV7-9, the J call TRBJ2-3; 9 bases match TRBD2. The CDR3 runs 15 residues. V shed 5 bases and J 4 bases; nucleotides not matched to a gene: 7. The germline gives CDR1 SEHNR, CDR2 FQNEAQ (reference sequence). CDR3 residues: CASSAMRGGPDTQYF. DNA for the CDR3: TGTGCCAGCAGCGCCATGCGGGGGGGCCCAGATACGCAGTATTTT.